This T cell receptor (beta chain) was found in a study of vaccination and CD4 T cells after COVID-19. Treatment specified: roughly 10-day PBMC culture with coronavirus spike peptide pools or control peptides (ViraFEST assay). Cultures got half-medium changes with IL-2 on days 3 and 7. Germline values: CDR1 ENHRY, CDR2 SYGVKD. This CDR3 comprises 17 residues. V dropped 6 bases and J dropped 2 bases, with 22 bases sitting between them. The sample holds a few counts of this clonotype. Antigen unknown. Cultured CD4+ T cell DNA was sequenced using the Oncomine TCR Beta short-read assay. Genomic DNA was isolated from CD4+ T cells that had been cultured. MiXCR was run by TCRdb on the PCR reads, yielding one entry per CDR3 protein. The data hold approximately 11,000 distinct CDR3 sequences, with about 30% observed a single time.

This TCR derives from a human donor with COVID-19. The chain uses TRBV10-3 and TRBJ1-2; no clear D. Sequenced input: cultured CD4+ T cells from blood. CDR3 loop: CAIRPTSERAANYGYTF. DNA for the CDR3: TGTGCCATCAGACCTACGAGTGAAAGGGCCGCAAACTATGGCTACACCTTC.